The next 14 T cell receptor beta chains were all read from a single sample in a study of blood T cell repertoires in COVID-19. The data were produced by immunoSEQ multiplex PCR, yet TCRdb's version contains in-frame clones alone and is incomplete. This repertoire shows roughly 200,000 clones, approximately 79% found once; its top ten account for about 13%. Sequencing was carried out using peripheral blood. These receptors originate from a man aged 50 to 59 who had recovered from COVID-19.

The V call is TRBV7-3, the J call TRBJ1-1; perhaps TRBD1 as D (6 bases). CDR1 SGHTA and CDR2 FQGTGA come from the germline V gene. Between the trimmed V and J ends, which lost 1 base and 0 bases, there was a span of 9 bases. This CDR3 has 15 amino acids. As DNA, the CDR3 is TGTGCCAGCAGCTTAATGGGGGCGGTGAACACTGAAGCTTTCTTT. This gives the protein CASSLMGAVNTEAFF.

The chain has TRBV11-1 and TRBJ1-4, with D maybe TRBD1 (6 bases). CDR1 SGHAT and CDR2 FQDESV come from the germline V gene (reference sequence). The CDR3 consists of 16 residues. V dropped 3 bases and J dropped 12 bases, with 23 bases sitting between them. The CDR3 sequence is CASSFMGAAGENQLFF. CDR3 DNA: TGTGCCAGCAGCTTTATGGGGGCCGCCGGGGAAAATCAACTGTTTTTT.

The chain has TRBV18 and TRBJ2-5, with a tentative D call TRBD1 (5 bases). With 4 bases removed from V and 7 bases from J, the gap between germline ends came to 10 bases. Germline V gene data show CDR1 as KGHSH and CDR2 as LQKENI. This CDR3 spans 12 amino acids. The CDR3 loop is CASSLGVVTQYF. As DNA, the CDR3 is TGTGCCAGCTCACTAGGGGTCGTGACCCAGTACTTC.

This clone was seen a single time. This chain joins TRBV5-1 and TRBJ2-1; the match to TRBD1 covers 8 bases. The J segment lost 7 bases and the V segment lost 4 bases, leaving 13 bases of the junction unmatched. The germline CDR1 and CDR2 sequences are SGHRS and YFSETQ. This CDR3 is 16 amino acids long. The chain's CDR3 is CASSGLAGTGSNEQFF. The DNA of the CDR3 is TGCGCCAGCAGCGGCTTAGCCGGGACAGGATCGAATGAGCAGTTCTTC. The full variable domain, with the rest looked up from reference TRBV5-1 and TRBJ2-1, is KAGVTQTPRYLIKTRGQQVTLSCSPISGHRSVSWYQQTPGQGLQFLFEYFSETQRNKGNFPGRFSGRQFSNSRSEMNVSTLELGDSALYLCASSGLAGTGSNEQFFGPGTRLTVL.

The V and J genes are TRBV7-2 and TRBJ2-5; weak D call: TRBD2 (6 bases). CDR3 size: 19 residues. Trimming took 6 bases from V and 3 from J, leaving 29 bases between them. Germline loops: CDR1 SGHTA, CDR2 FQGNSA. CDR3 region: CASRWGVGLGSGRKETQYF. CDR3 bases: TGTGCCAGCAGATGGGGGGTCGGTTTGGGTAGCGGCAGGAAAGAGACCCAGTACTTC.

The chain uses TRBV2 and TRBJ2-4; TRBD2 matches 8 bases. The CDR3 runs to 15 residues. Germline CDR1 reads SNHLY; CDR2 reads FYNNEI. The V and J ends lost 8 bases and 8 bases, in that order; junction bases with no gene match: 14. CDR3 in DNA: TGTGCCAGCTCCCACGGTGCGGGGGGTGCTGACATTCAGTACTTC. Translating gives CASSHGAGGADIQYF.

The sample holds a few counts of this clone. This sequence joins TRBV4-2 and TRBJ2-7; perhaps TRBD2 as D (6 bases). Germline V gene data show CDR1 as LGHNA and CDR2 as YNFKEQ. CDR3 length: 17 amino acids. Between the trimmed V and J ends, which lost 3 bases and 3 bases, there was a span of 21 bases. CDR3 residues: CASSQALSLALVYEQYF. As DNA, the CDR3 is TGTGCCAGCAGCCAGGCCCTGTCACTAGCTCTCGTCTACGAGCAGTACTTC.

The V gene is TRBV15, the J gene TRBJ2-2, with TRBD2 identical over 7 bases. Germline CDR1 reads LNHNV; CDR2 reads YYDKDF (reference sequence). V was clipped by 5 bases and J by 4 bases; unmatched bases: 10. CDR3 length: 16 amino acids. The CDR3 region is CATSFRDYPLTGELFF. The CDR3 DNA reads as TGTGCCACCAGCTTCCGGGACTACCCCCTCACCGGGGAGCTGTTTTTT.

The chain links TRBV10-2 to TRBJ2-5; D call uncertain. The germline V gene has CDR1 WSHSY and CDR2 SAAADI. This CDR3 is built from 12 residues. V was pared by 0 bases and J by 4 bases, with 3 bases between. The CDR3: CASSESGETQYF. The CDR3, as DNA: TGCGCCAGCAGTGAGTCCGGAGAGACCCAGTACTTC.

V usage is TRBV6-5 and J usage is TRBJ1-1; TRBD1 agrees at 10 bases. The germline gives CDR1 MNHEY, CDR2 SVGAGI. This CDR3 has 16 amino acids. Trimming at V came to 4 bases and at J to 4 bases, leaving 9 bases not matched to a gene. CDR3 sequence (DNA): TGTGCCAGCAGTTTCTGGGGGACAGGGGCGGGCACTGAAGCTTTCTTT. Translating gives CASSFWGTGAGTEAFF.

The chain links TRBV27 to TRBJ2-2; 7 nucleotides align to TRBD1. This CDR3 is built from 16 residues. Trimming took 6 bases from V and 4 from J; bases not matched to a gene: 11. The germline CDR1 and CDR2 sequences are MNHEY and SMNVEV (reference sequence). DNA for the CDR3: TGTGCCAGCAGGACAACTCGACAGGGAGCCACCGGGGAGCTGTTTTTT. This gives the protein CASRTTRQGATGELFF.

This chain connects TRBV5-4 to TRBJ2-5, with 8 bases identical to TRBD1. This CDR3 spans 15 amino acids. In germline, CDR1 is SGHNT, CDR2 YYREEE (reference sequence). Germline trimming cut 1 base from V and 3 bases from J; bases unmatched to any gene: 5. This chain's CDR3 is CASSLSGGVEETQYF. CDR3 bases: TGTGCCAGCAGCTTGTCAGGGGGCGTTGAAGAGACCCAGTACTTC.

This rearrangement joins TRBV28 to TRBJ2-5; weak D call: TRBD1 (7 bases). Per germline, CDR1 MDHEN and CDR2 SYDVKM. The CDR3 is 17 residues long. V was pared by 1 base and J by 5 bases, with 20 bases between. The CDR3 protein is CASSLSFGGQGVETQYF. The CDR3 region has the DNA TGTGCCAGCAGTTTATCTTTCGGGGGTCAGGGGGTTGAGACCCAGTACTTC. Full variable domain (outside the CDR3, taken from reference TRBV28 and TRBJ2-5): DVKVTQSSRYLVKRTGEKVFLECVQDMDHENMFWYRQDPGLGLRLIYFSYDVKMKEKGDIPEGYSVSREKKERFSLILESASTNQTSMYLCASSLSFGGQGVETQYFGPGTRLLVL.

The chain couples TRBV6-6 to TRBJ2-7, with 9 positions matching TRBD1. Germline trimming cut 0 bases from V and 3 bases from J; bases unmatched to any gene: 3. Germline assignment: CDR1 MNHNY and CDR2 SVGAGI (reference sequence). The CDR3 totals 15 residues. CDR3 sequence reads: CASSYSGTGSYEQYF. The CDR3 nucleotides read TGTGCCAGCAGTTACTCCGGGACAGGGAGCTACGAGCAGTACTTC.